This is a list of T cell receptor beta chains from one sample in a study of blood T cell repertoires in COVID-19. Data came from immunoSEQ multiplex PCR; TCRdb stores just in-frame clones and leaves some out. The sample has some 160,000 clones; around 80% are singletons. Sequencing input: PBMCs or T cells enriched from blood (not recorded which). All receptors come from a woman in her sixties who had recovered from COVID-19. Each CDR3 is given with its conserved first and last residue. A D gene is named only where the DNA matches it firmly. Some rows have no size entry. The others give once, few or many, or a class for an expanded clone.

V gene: TRBV5-1; D gene: NA; J gene: TRBJ1-5; clone size: NA; CDR3 protein: CASSLAQNQPQHF; CDR3 DNA: TGCGCCAGCAGCTTGGCCCAGAACCAGCCCCAGCATTTT
V gene: TRBV30; D gene: NA; J gene: TRBJ1-5; clone size: NA; CDR3 protein: CAWSAGERQPQHF; CDR3 DNA: TGTGCCTGGAGTGCTGGGGAGAGGCAGCCCCAGCATTTT
V gene: TRBV5-1; D gene: TRBD1; J gene: TRBJ2-7; clone size: once; CDR3 protein: CASSLGQGGEQYF; CDR3 DNA: TGCGCCAGCAGCTTGGGACAGGGTGGCGAGCAGTACTTC
V gene: TRBV6-5; D gene: NA; J gene: TRBJ1-3; clone size: once; CDR3 protein: CASSYTGQGNTIYF; CDR3 DNA: TGTGCCAGCAGTTACACAGGACAGGGAAACACCATATATTTT
V gene: TRBV3-1/TRBV3-2; D gene: NA; J gene: TRBJ1-3; clone size: NA; CDR3 protein: CASSRGSPQRIAGNTIYF; CDR3 DNA: TGTGCCAGCTCTCGTGGCAGCCCTCAAAGAATAGCCGGAAACACCATATATTTT
V gene: TRBV6-5; D gene: NA; J gene: TRBJ1-5; clone size: NA; CDR3 protein: CASSFRQNNQPQHF; CDR3 DNA: TGTGCCAGCAGTTTTCGACAGAACAATCAGCCCCAGCATTTT
V gene: TRBV4-1; D gene: NA; J gene: TRBJ1-1; clone size: NA; CDR3 protein: CASTWREAGNTEAFF; CDR3 DNA: TGCGCCAGCACCTGGAGGGAGGCGGGGAACACTGAAGCTTTCTTT
V gene: TRBV10-3; D gene: TRBD2; J gene: TRBJ2-1; clone size: NA; CDR3 protein: CAISEPGGARNEQFF; CDR3 DNA: TGTGCCATCAGTGAACCGGGGGGGGCTCGGAATGAGCAGTTCTTC
V gene: TRBV5-1; D gene: TRBD1; J gene: TRBJ2-7; clone size: NA; CDR3 protein: CASSGGTDRGNEQYF; CDR3 DNA: TGCGCCAGCAGCGGGGGGACCGACAGGGGGAACGAGCAGTACTTC
V gene: TRBV6-5; D gene: TRBD2; J gene: TRBJ2-7; clone size: NA; CDR3 protein: CASSYLTSGDHEQYF; CDR3 DNA: TGTGCCAGCAGTTACCTGACTAGCGGGGACCACGAGCAGTACTTC
V gene: TRBV2; D gene: TRBD1; J gene: TRBJ1-3; clone size: few; CDR3 protein: CASGTGTGINTIYF; CDR3 DNA: TGTGCCAGCGGGACCGGGACAGGAATAAACACCATATATTTT
V gene: TRBV6-4; D gene: NA; J gene: TRBJ1-6; clone size: NA; CDR3 protein: CASTRTTGTNSPLHF; CDR3 DNA: TGTGCCAGTACGAGAACTACAGGGACGAATTCACCCCTCCACTTT
V gene: TRBV30; D gene: TRBD1; J gene: TRBJ2-7; clone size: NA; CDR3 protein: CAWMPGAGGYEQYF; CDR3 DNA: TGTGCCTGGATGCCCGGGGCAGGGGGCTACGAGCAGTACTTC
V gene: TRBV19; D gene: TRBD1; J gene: TRBJ1-2; clone size: NA; CDR3 protein: CASSIRTGTGLVDYGYTF; CDR3 DNA: TGTGCCAGTAGTATAAGAACCGGGACAGGGCTGGTGGACTATGGCTACACCTTC
V gene: TRBV2; D gene: NA; J gene: TRBJ1-3; clone size: NA; CDR3 protein: CASSRTALTSGNTIYF; CDR3 DNA: TGTGCCAGCAGTCGGACAGCCCTAACCTCTGGAAACACCATATATTTT
V gene: TRBV13; D gene: NA; J gene: TRBJ1-4; clone size: NA; CDR3 protein: CASSNRDMLAEKLFF; CDR3 DNA: TGTGCCAGCAGCAACCGGGACATGTTGGCTGAAAAACTGTTTTTT
V gene: TRBV12-3/TRBV12-4; D gene: NA; J gene: TRBJ2-1; clone size: NA; CDR3 protein: CARDQENNEQFF; CDR3 DNA: TGTGCCAGAGATCAGGAAAACAATGAGCAGTTCTTC
V gene: TRBV10-1; D gene: NA; J gene: TRBJ2-7; clone size: NA; CDR3 protein: CASSDDSSYEQYF; CDR3 DNA: TGCGCCAGCAGTGATGACAGCTCCTACGAGCAGTACTTC
V gene: TRBV5-1; D gene: TRBD2; J gene: TRBJ2-1; clone size: few; CDR3 protein: CASRAGTSVNEQFF; CDR3 DNA: TGCGCCAGCAGGGCCGGGACTAGCGTCAATGAGCAGTTCTTC
V gene: TRBV7-8; D gene: NA; J gene: TRBJ1-6; clone size: NA; CDR3 protein: CASSFTGRNSPLHF; CDR3 DNA: TGTGCCAGCAGCTTTACAGGGCGAAATTCACCCCTCCACTTT
V gene: TRBV5-8; D gene: NA; J gene: TRBJ1-1; clone size: many; CDR3 protein: CASVGQLNTEAFF; CDR3 DNA: TGTGCCAGCGTTGGACAGTTGAACACTGAAGCTTTCTTT
V gene: TRBV30; D gene: NA; J gene: TRBJ1-2; clone size: few; CDR3 protein: CAWTRQWSRYGYTF; CDR3 DNA: TGTGCCTGGACCCGACAATGGTCTCGCTATGGCTACACCTTC
V gene: TRBV19; D gene: TRBD1; J gene: TRBJ1-5; clone size: NA; CDR3 protein: CASSNSLQGASNQPQHF; CDR3 DNA: TGTGCCAGTAGTAACTCTTTACAGGGGGCAAGCAATCAGCCCCAGCATTTT
V gene: TRBV3-1/TRBV3-2; D gene: NA; J gene: TRBJ2-7; clone size: NA; CDR3 protein: CASSQTRGLEQYF; CDR3 DNA: TGTGCCAGCAGCCAGACACGAGGGCTCGAGCAGTACTTC
V gene: TRBV30; D gene: TRBD1; J gene: TRBJ2-5; clone size: NA; CDR3 protein: CAWMWTGGRETQYF; CDR3 DNA: TGTGCCTGGATGTGGACAGGGGGCCGGGAGACCCAGTACTTC
V gene: TRBV5-1; D gene: NA; J gene: TRBJ1-1; clone size: few; CDR3 protein: CASSFSGEGTEAFF; CDR3 DNA: TGCGCCAGCAGCTTCTCAGGGGAGGGCACTGAAGCTTTCTTT
V gene: TRBV30; D gene: NA; J gene: TRBJ1-2; clone size: NA; CDR3 protein: CAWSIGWGGFGYTF; CDR3 DNA: TGTGCCTGGAGCATAGGATGGGGAGGGTTTGGCTACACCTTC
V gene: TRBV6-5; D gene: TRBD1; J gene: TRBJ1-2; clone size: many; CDR3 protein: CASTRTGGNGYTF; CDR3 DNA: TGTGCCAGCACCCGGACAGGGGGCAATGGCTACACCTTC
V gene: TRBV19; D gene: TRBD1; J gene: TRBJ1-2; clone size: many; CDR3 protein: CASTGQARIGYTF; CDR3 DNA: TGTGCCAGTACCGGACAGGCCCGTATTGGCTACACCTTC
V gene: TRBV6-5; D gene: TRBD2; J gene: TRBJ2-7; clone size: few; CDR3 protein: CASSYGTSGDYEQYF; CDR3 DNA: TGTGCCAGCAGTTACGGGACTAGCGGCGACTACGAGCAGTACTTC
V gene: TRBV24-1; D gene: TRBD2; J gene: TRBJ2-1; clone size: NA; CDR3 protein: CATSENSGGDYNEQFF; CDR3 DNA: TGTGCCACCAGTGAAAATAGCGGGGGGGACTACAATGAGCAGTTCTTC
V gene: TRBV10-3; D gene: TRBD2; J gene: TRBJ2-1; clone size: few; CDR3 protein: CAISASGGTNEQFF; CDR3 DNA: TGTGCCATCAGTGCAAGCGGGGGTACCAATGAGCAGTTCTTC
V gene: TRBV9; D gene: TRBD2; J gene: TRBJ2-1; clone size: NA; CDR3 protein: CASSVGRGDYNEQFF; CDR3 DNA: TGTGCCAGCAGCGTAGGGCGGGGGGACTACAATGAGCAGTTCTTC
V gene: TRBV6-5; D gene: NA; J gene: TRBJ1-1; clone size: NA; CDR3 protein: CASSRGHLNTEAFF; CDR3 DNA: TGTGCCAGCAGCCGGGGACACTTGAACACTGAAGCTTTCTTT
V gene: TRBV5-5; D gene: TRBD2; J gene: TRBJ2-3; clone size: NA; CDR3 protein: CASSPVAGSSTDTQYF; CDR3 DNA: TGTGCCAGCAGCCCGGTAGCGGGGTCGAGCACAGATACGCAGTATTTT
V gene: TRBV5-5; D gene: NA; J gene: TRBJ2-5; clone size: NA; CDR3 protein: CASTPWPLETQYF; CDR3 DNA: TGTGCCAGCACCCCCTGGCCTCTAGAGACCCAGTACTTC
V gene: TRBV5-4; D gene: TRBD2; J gene: TRBJ2-1; clone size: NA; CDR3 protein: CASSLIKLAGGVNEQFF; CDR3 DNA: TGTGCCAGCAGCTTAATCAAACTAGCGGGGGGGGTGAATGAGCAGTTCTTC
V gene: TRBV5-1; D gene: NA; J gene: TRBJ1-3; clone size: NA; CDR3 protein: CASSLSGVTGNTIYF; CDR3 DNA: TGCGCCAGCAGCTTGTCAGGGGTGACTGGAAACACCATATATTTT
V gene: TRBV5-6; D gene: NA; J gene: TRBJ1-6; clone size: NA; CDR3 protein: CASSLARAGNSYNSPLHF; CDR3 DNA: TGTGCCAGCAGCTTGGCGCGGGCGGGGAACTCCTATAATTCACCCCTCCACTTT
V gene: TRBV7-9; D gene: NA; J gene: TRBJ1-2; clone size: NA; CDR3 protein: CASSFSNDRKGGGYTF; CDR3 DNA: TGTGCCAGCAGCTTTAGCAACGACAGGAAAGGTGGTGGCTACACCTTC